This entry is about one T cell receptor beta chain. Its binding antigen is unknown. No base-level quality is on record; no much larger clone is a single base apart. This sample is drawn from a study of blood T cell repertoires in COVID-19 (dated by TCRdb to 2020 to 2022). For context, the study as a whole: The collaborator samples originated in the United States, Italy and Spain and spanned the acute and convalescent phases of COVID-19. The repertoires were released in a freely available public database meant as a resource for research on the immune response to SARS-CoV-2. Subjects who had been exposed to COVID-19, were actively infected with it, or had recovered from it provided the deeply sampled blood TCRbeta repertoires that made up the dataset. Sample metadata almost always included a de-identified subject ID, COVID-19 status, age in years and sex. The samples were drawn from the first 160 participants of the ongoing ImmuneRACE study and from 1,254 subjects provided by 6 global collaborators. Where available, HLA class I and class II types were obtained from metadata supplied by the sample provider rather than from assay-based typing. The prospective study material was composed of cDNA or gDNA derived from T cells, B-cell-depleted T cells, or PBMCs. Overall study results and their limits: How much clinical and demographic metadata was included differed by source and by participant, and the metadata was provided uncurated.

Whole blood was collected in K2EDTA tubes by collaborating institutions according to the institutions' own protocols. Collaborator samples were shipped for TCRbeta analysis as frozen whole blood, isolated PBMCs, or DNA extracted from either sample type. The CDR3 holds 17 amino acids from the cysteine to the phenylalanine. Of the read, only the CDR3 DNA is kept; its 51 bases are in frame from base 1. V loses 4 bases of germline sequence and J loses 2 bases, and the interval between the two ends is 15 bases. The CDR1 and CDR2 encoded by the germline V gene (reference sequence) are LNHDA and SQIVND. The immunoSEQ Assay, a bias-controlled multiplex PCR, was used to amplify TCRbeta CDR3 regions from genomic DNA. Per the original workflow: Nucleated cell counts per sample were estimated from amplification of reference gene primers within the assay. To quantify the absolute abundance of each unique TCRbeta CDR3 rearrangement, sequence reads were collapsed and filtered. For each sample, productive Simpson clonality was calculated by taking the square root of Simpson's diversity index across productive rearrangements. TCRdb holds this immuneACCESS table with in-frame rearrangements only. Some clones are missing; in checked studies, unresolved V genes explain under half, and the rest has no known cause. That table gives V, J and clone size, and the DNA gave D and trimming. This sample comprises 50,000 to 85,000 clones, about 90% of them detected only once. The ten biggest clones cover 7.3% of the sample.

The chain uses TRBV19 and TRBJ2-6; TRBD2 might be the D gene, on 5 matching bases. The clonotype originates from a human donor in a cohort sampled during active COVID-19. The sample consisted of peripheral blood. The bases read TGTGCCAGTAGTAGTCGGCCTTCGGGAACTGGGGCCAACGTCCTGACTTTC. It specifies CASSSRPSGTGANVLTF.